Each of the 28 T cell receptor beta chains below was sequenced from the same sample in a study of spatial heterogeneity in lung cancer. Time point in this sample: sample taken at primary tumor resection. Frozen PBMC, nontumor lung or tumor provided whole RNA, which was sequenced unsorted. TCRdb fed the 5' RACE reads into MiXCR, producing one record per CDR3 protein. The repertoire holds some 600 distinct CDR3 sequences, with 84% as singletons. Specimen: PBMCs, collected at surgery. Every receptor here comes from a female donor with early-stage non-small cell lung cancer.

This clonotype has just a few counts. The size of this beta chain means little, since it is a stray read in a library made for alpha chains. As DNA, the CDR3 is TGTGCCAGCAACTATGGGACAGGGGGCACAGATACGCAGTATTTT. Its protein product is CASNYGTGGTDTQYF. J is TRBJ2-3 and V is TRBV2; 10 nucleotides agree with TRBD1. The CDR3 runs to 15 residues. Germline V gives CDR1 SNHLY, CDR2 FYNNEI. Germline trimming cut 7 bases from V and 1 base from J; bases unmatched to any gene: 5.

Of note for this clonotype: With the library built for alpha chains, this beta chain is off target and its frequency is not meaningful. V is TRBV18 and J is TRBJ2-6; 8 nucleotides line up with TRBD1. CDR1 KGHSH and CDR2 LQKENI come from the germline V gene. The V segment lost 6 bases and the J segment 0 bases; nucleotides outside the gene matches: 10. The CDR3 is 18 residues long. CDR3 protein: CASSLSRQGNSGANVLTF. The DNA of the CDR3 is TGTGCCAGCTCTCTATCGAGACAGGGGAACTCTGGGGCCAACGTCCTGACTTTC. The full variable domain, rest sourced from reference TRBV18 and TRBJ2-6, is NAGVMQNPRHLVRRRGQEARLRCSPMKGHSHVYWYRQLPEEGLKFMVYLQKENIIDESGMPKERFSAEFPKEGPSILRIQQVVRGDSAAYFCASSLSRQGNSGANVLTFGAGSRLTVL.

Worth noting for this clonotype: This beta chain is off target for a library built for alpha chains, so its abundance means little. The chain has TRBV7-2 and TRBJ1-5; D ambiguous. CDR1 is SGHTA and CDR2 is FQGNSA in the germline V gene. The CDR3 loop spans 15 amino acids. V was pared by 2 bases and J by 3 bases, with 11 bases between. For the CDR3, the DNA is TGTGCCAGCAGCTTATCCCTACATGTCAATCAGCCCCAGCATTTT. This translates into CASSLSLHVNQPQHF. Combining the CDR3 with reference TRBV7-2 and TRBJ1-5 gives the whole variable domain GAGVSQSPSNKVTEKGKDVELRCDPISGHTALYWYRQSLGQGLEFLIYFQGNSAPDKSGLPSDRFSAERTGGSVSTLTIQRTQQEDSAVYLCASSLSLHVNQPQHFGDGTRLSIL.

This clonotype was observed a few times. As an off-target read in a library built for alpha chains, this beta chain has a frequency of little significance. The chain has TRBV20-1 and TRBJ2-7; 10 nucleotides match TRBD2. The V gene end was trimmed by 0 bases and the J gene end by 5 bases; junction bases not matched to a gene: 7. The CDR3 loop spans 15 amino acids. Germline assignment: CDR1 DFQATT and CDR2 SNEGSKA (reference sequence). The CDR3 reads CSARDARLAGDEQYF. In DNA form, the CDR3 reads TGCAGTGCTAGAGACGCGCGGCTAGCGGGAGACGAGCAGTACTTC.

Remarks on this clonotype: This beta chain was picked up by a library intended for alpha chains and is off target, so its count carries little meaning. This chain joins TRBV6-2 or TRBV6-3 and TRBJ2-7; D is ambiguous. Between the trimmed V and J ends, which lost 0 bases and 3 bases, there was a span of 6 bases. The CDR3 is 13 residues long. Germline-derived CDR1 and CDR2 are MNHEY and SVGEGT. The CDR3 coding sequence is TGTGCCAGCAGTTACTCGAGTGTCTACGAGCAGTACGTC. Encoded protein: CASSYSSVYEQYV.

On this clonotype: One end of the junction is discordant with germline, which a read error may explain. Because this beta chain is a stray read in a library intended to capture alpha chains, its abundance should not be given much weight. The chain uses TRBV7-2 and TRBJ2-3; 9 nucleotides line up with TRBD2. The CDR3 is 15 residues long. The germline V gene has CDR1 SGHTA and CDR2 FQGNSA. Written as DNA, the CDR3 is TGTGCCAGCAGCTCCCGGCTAGCGGGGCTAGATACACAGTATTTT. It specifies CASSSRLAGLDTQYF.

About this clonotype itself: As an off-target read in a library built for alpha chains, this beta chain has a frequency of little significance. This sequence joins TRBV7-2 and TRBJ1-4; D perhaps matches TRBD1 (5 bases). Trimming pared 0 bases from V and 8 bases from J, leaving 7 bases between. This CDR3 is 13 amino acids long. Looked up from germline, CDR1 is SGHTA and CDR2 is FQGNSA. In DNA form, the CDR3 reads TGTGCCAGCAGCTTAGCGAGGGACGAAAAACTGTTTTTT. It codes for CASSLARDEKLFF.

In the case of this clonotype: Being off target in a library aimed at alpha chains, this beta chain has a size of little meaning. The chain employs TRBV29-1 and TRBJ2-3, with D tentatively TRBD2 (7 bases). There are 13 residues in the CDR3. Germline loops: CDR1 SQVTM, CDR2 ANQGSEA. Trimming took 7 bases from V and 5 from J, leaving 16 bases between them. CDR3 region: CSAPEGGQDTQYF. CDR3 nucleotides: TGCAGCGCCCCCGAGGGGGGGCAAGATACGCAGTATTTT.

Comment on this clonotype: This beta chain is an off-target read within a library intended for alpha chains, so its frequency means little. V is TRBV20-1 and J is TRBJ2-3, with 11 nucleotides matching TRBD2. The CDR3 length is 17 residues. J gave up 5 bases and V 5 bases, and 15 bases lay outside the gene matches. Looked up from germline, CDR1 is DFQATT and CDR2 is SNEGSKA (reference sequence). The CDR3, as DNA: TGCAGTGCTGCTATAGCGGGGGGGCCCGTGTATGAAGATACGCAGTATTTT. Protein sequence: CSAAIAGGPVYEDTQYF.

Comment on this clonotype: Within a library made for alpha chains, this beta chain is off target, and its count is uninformative. The chain joins TRBV27 to TRBJ2-7; D may be TRBD2 (5 bases). V lost 3 bases to trimming and J lost 0 bases, with 9 bases between them. Germline values: CDR1 MNHEY, CDR2 SMNVEV (reference sequence). This CDR3 comprises 14 residues. CDR3 sequence (DNA): TGTGCCAGCAGTTTCGGGATCAGCTCCTACGAGCAGTACTTC. Translating it yields CASSFGISSYEQYF.

In the case of this clonotype: This beta chain lies outside the target of a library built for alpha chains; its clone size means little. The chain employs TRBV5-6 and TRBJ2-3, with 8 bases aligning to TRBD2. V lost 0 bases to trimming and J lost 3 bases; unmatched junction nucleotides: 12. The length of the CDR3 is 18 residues. In germline, CDR1 is SGHDT, CDR2 YYEEEE. The CDR3 reads CASSLVTGGTGSTDTQYF. CDR3 in DNA: TGTGCCAGCAGCTTGGTTACGGGGGGGACGGGATCGACAGATACGCAGTATTTT.

To note about this clonotype: This beta chain was picked up by a library intended for alpha chains and is off target, so its count carries little meaning. The chain uses TRBV5-1 and TRBJ2-2, with TRBD2 matching over 8 bases. The CDR3 spans 16 residues. With V trimmed by 0 bases and J by 8 bases, 9 bases remained unmatched. CDR1 SGHRS and CDR2 YFSETQ come from the germline V gene. CDR3 in DNA: TGCGCCAGCAGCTTGGACCCCGGGACTAGTATAGGGGAGCTGTTTTTT. It encodes CASSLDPGTSIGELFF.

Points on this clonotype: This beta chain is a stray read from a library made for alpha chains; its abundance is not meaningful. J is TRBJ2-3 and V is TRBV20-1; D tentatively reads TRBD1 or TRBD2 (6 bases each). Germline V gives CDR1 DFQATT, CDR2 SNEGSKA (reference sequence). V was shortened by 5 bases and J by 4 bases, with 19 bases between the two germline ends. CDR3 length equals 15 residues. This CDR3 reads CSAGQSRGAADTQYF. CDR3 DNA: TGCAGTGCTGGACAGTCGCGGGGAGCAGCAGATACGCAGTATTTT.

Points on this clonotype: This beta chain came through as a stray read in a library set up for alpha chains, and its size says little. The J gene is TRBJ1-2, the V gene TRBV7-9; TRBD1 matches at 9 bases. Germline CDR1 SEHNR, CDR2 FQNEAQ (reference sequence). This CDR3 has 17 amino acids. V dropped 2 bases and J dropped 6; count of bases not matched to a gene: 13. CDR3 DNA: TGTGCCAGCAGCTTAATCGGGCCCGGGACAGGGCTCGATGGCTACACCTTC. It encodes CASSLIGPGTGLDGYTF.

On this clonotype: This beta chain is an unintended read in a library built for alpha chains; its size means little. J is TRBJ1-5 and V is TRBV6-5; 7 positions agree with TRBD1. Germline V gene sequence: CDR1 MNHEY, CDR2 SVGAGI. Trimming at V came to 6 bases and at J to 2 bases, leaving 7 bases not matched to a gene. The CDR3 covers 15 residues. The CDR3 DNA reads as TGTGCCAGCAGCTACGACAGGGTTGGCAATCAGCCCCAGCATTTT. Translating gives CASSYDRVGNQPQHF.

In the case of this clonotype: The library was designed around alpha chains, so this beta chain is a stray read whose abundance carries little weight. The V and J genes are TRBV6-2 or TRBV6-3 and TRBJ2-2, with D possibly being TRBD1 (6 bases). This CDR3 region has 19 residues. Germline CDR1 MNHEY, CDR2 SVGEGT. The V and J ends lost 2 bases and 0 bases respectively, with 19 bases between them. The CDR3 region is CASSYPGQRRYSNTGELFF. In DNA, the CDR3 is TGTGCCAGCAGTTACCCGGGACAAAGAAGGTACTCGAACACCGGGGAGCTGTTTTTT.

This clonotype was seen a few times. Since the library was made to target alpha chains, this beta chain is a stray read and its abundance is not meaningful. The chain employs TRBV9 and TRBJ2-3; TRBD2 aligns across 10 bases. Trimming cost V 1 base and J 3 bases; bases outside gene matches: 5. This CDR3 contains 16 residues. Germline CDR1 SGDLS, CDR2 YYNGEE. The CDR3 here is CASSVTSGEITDTQYF. CDR3 nucleotides: TGTGCCAGCAGCGTAACTAGCGGGGAAATTACAGATACGCAGTATTTT.

For this clonotype: This beta chain is an unintended read in a library built for alpha chains; its size means little. The rearrangement links TRBV6-5 to TRBJ2-2; D call uncertain. CDR3 length: 13 residues. CDR1 is MNHEY and CDR2 is SVGAGI in the germline V gene. V shed 7 bases and J shed 3 bases, with 9 bases lying between them. CDR3 residues: CASTHTDTGELFF. DNA of the CDR3: TGTGCCAGCACTCACACCGACACCGGGGAGCTGTTTTTT.

A single count supports this clonotype. Little can be read into the size of this beta chain, an off-target read in a library designed for alpha chains. The V call is TRBV6-2 or TRBV6-3, the J call TRBJ1-5, with D maybe TRBD1 (5 bases). V was clipped by 4 bases and J by 0 bases, with 16 bases between them. The CDR3 has 17 amino acids. The germline V gene encodes CDR1 MNHEY and CDR2 SVGEGT. The CDR3 loop reads CASSWAPGPNSNQPQHF. The CDR3 DNA is TGTGCCAGCAGTTGGGCTCCGGGACCTAATAGCAATCAGCCCCAGCATTTT.

For this clonotype: A library made for alpha chains picked up this beta chain off target, so its size means little. The V call is TRBV29-1, the J call TRBJ2-7; maybe TRBD1 (6 bases). This CDR3 contains 13 residues. The V end lost 7 bases, the J end lost 4 bases, and 17 bases lay between the germline ends. CDR1 SQVTM and CDR2 ANQGSEA come from the germline V gene. CDR3 DNA sequence: TGCAGCGCTGGACACCATCAGGGGTACGAGCAGTACTTC. Its translation is CSAGHHQGYEQYF.

A remark on this clonotype: The library was designed around alpha chains, so this beta chain is a stray read whose abundance carries little weight. The genes are TRBV29-1 and TRBJ2-3; unclear D gene. The CDR3 has 15 residues. Germline loops: CDR1 SQVTM, CDR2 ANQGSEA. Trimming stripped 5 bases from V and 0 bases from J, with 15 bases between. The CDR3 here is CSVMGMGTSTDTQYF. The CDR3 nucleotides are TGCAGCGTTATGGGAATGGGTACTAGCACAGATACGCAGTATTTT.

A single count supports this clonotype. This beta chain is an off-target read within a library intended for alpha chains, so its frequency means little. This chain joins TRBV15 and TRBJ2-2; 9 positions match TRBD1. V trimming: 5 bases; J trimming: 3 bases; junction bases outside the gene matches: 7. The CDR3 has 16 residues. The V gene's germline CDR1 is LNHNV and CDR2 YYDKDF (reference sequence). The DNA of the CDR3 is TGTGCCACCAGCGATGGACAGGGGCCGGACACCGGGGAGCTGTTTTTT. Translating it yields CATSDGQGPDTGELFF.

This clonotype occurred once. Being off target in a library aimed at alpha chains, this beta chain has a size of little meaning. The rearrangement links TRBV2 to TRBJ2-7; D might be TRBD2 (5 bases). Germline-derived CDR1 and CDR2 are SNHLY and FYNNEI. CDR3 size: 16 residues. Trimming took 3 bases from V and 2 from J, leaving 17 bases between them. The CDR3 loop reads CASSDGVEQRPYEQYF. CDR3 DNA: TGTGCCAGCAGTGACGGGGTTGAGCAGCGGCCCTACGAGCAGTACTTC.

For this clonotype: This beta chain is an unintended read in a library built for alpha chains; its size means little. The CDR3 bases are TGCGCCAGCAGCCAAGGGCTGGGAAACGGGGCTTTCTTT. Protein sequence: CASSQGLGNGAFF. The chain joins TRBV4-1 to TRBJ1-1; D gene uncertain. The germline V gene has CDR1 MGHRA and CDR2 YSYEKL. CDR3 length: 13 residues. V gave up 1 base and J gave up 11 bases, with 14 bases separating them.

Worth noting for this clonotype: With the library built for alpha chains, this beta chain is off target and its frequency is not meaningful. This sequence joins TRBV6-2 or TRBV6-3 and TRBJ2-7; D ambiguous. The CDR3 spans 14 residues. V lost 2 bases, J lost 5 bases, and 13 bases lay in between. Germline V CDR1 and CDR2: MNHEY, SVGEGT. Here the CDR3 reads CASSYGVSWDEQYF. CDR3 sequence (DNA): TGTGCCAGCAGTTACGGCGTCAGTTGGGACGAGCAGTACTTC.

This clonotype was counted a single time. This beta chain was picked up by a library intended for alpha chains and is off target, so its count carries little meaning. The chain carries TRBV30 and TRBJ1-5; the D gene is possibly TRBD1 (6 bases). The V and J ends lost 3 bases and 3 bases respectively, with 9 bases between them. This CDR3 contains 13 residues. Germline V gene sequence: CDR1 GTSNPN, CDR2 SVGIG (reference sequence). The CDR3 DNA reads TGTGCCTGGAGGGACAGCAACAATCAGCCCCAGCATTTT. This codes for CAWRDSNNQPQHF.

This clonotype was recorded a few times. This beta chain is a stray read from a library made for alpha chains; its abundance is not meaningful. The chain couples TRBV6-5 to TRBJ2-7, with D hard to call. The V end was cut by 4 bases, the J end by 2 bases, with 6 bases between. The CDR3 is made up of 12 amino acids. Looked up from germline, CDR1 is MNHEY and CDR2 is SVGAGI. The DNA for the CDR3 is TGTGCCAGCAGTTCCGGTCCCTACGAGCAGTACTTC. Protein: CASSSGPYEQYF.

As concerns this clonotype: The size of this beta chain means little, since it is a stray read in a library made for alpha chains. The CDR3 sequence: CASTVNPGLGQETQYF. The CDR3 DNA is TGTGCCAGCACCGTCAATCCGGGACTGGGACAAGAGACCCAGTACTTC. This rearrangement joins TRBV6-2 or TRBV6-3 to TRBJ2-5, with D perhaps TRBD2 (6 bases). Germline CDR1 reads MNHEY; CDR2 reads SVGEGT. Trimming took off 7 bases at V and 2 bases at J, with 20 bases between the two ends. The CDR3 runs 16 residues.